This TCR beta chain was recovered during a study of cytomegalovirus exposure and HLA in healthy donors. Regarding this clone: The antigen is not known.

Study results and caveats: In vitro experiments confirmed that three CMV-associated chains were specific for CMV antigens.

The CDR3 covers 19 residues. The germline CDR1 and CDR2 sequences are MNHEY and SMNVEV (reference sequence). V lost 5 bases, J lost 5 bases, and 22 bases stayed unmatched. Assay used: immunoSEQ multiplex PCR; TCRdb lists only in-frame clones, some missing. Here the sample spans over 200,000 clones, around 86% being singletons. The sample was PBMCs. The receptor comes from a woman between 18 and 29 years old in good health and CMV-seropositive. The V call is TRBV27, the J call TRBJ1-2, with 8 bases matching TRBD1. The CDR3 loop reads CASSTLGTGSTGASYGYTF. CDR3 nucleotide sequence: TGTGCCAGCAGTACGCTTGGGACAGGATCAACTGGAGCCAGTTATGGCTACACCTTC.